One and the same sample provided the 11 T cell receptor beta chains below, sequenced in a study of T cell clonotyping in hematopoietic cell transplantation (dated by TCRdb to 2020 to 2022). Library preparation used the immunoSEQ multiplex PCR assay. As stored in TCRdb, this immuneACCESS dataset retains in-frame rearrangements with V and J assigned. A fraction of the clones does not appear; measured against another copy, unresolved V genes explain less than half of the discrepancy, and the remainder lacks a known reason. The sample contains tens of thousands of clones, 85% to 95% of them found a single time. The ten largest clones take up 2% to 2.5% of the sample. Taken with the paper, the label for time point translates to: recipient sample about 28 days before transplant, after cytoreduction. The sample consisted of peripheral blood mononuclear cells, taken before stem cell transplant. The receptors stem from a man aged 45-65 years with acute myeloid leukemia. Some clones in this sample may be carry-over from other donors' samples.

The rearrangement uses TRBV11-2 and TRBJ1-2; D is possibly TRBD1 (6 bases). Trimming removed 0 bases at V and 6 bases at J, with 11 bases between. The CDR3 sequence is 14 residues long. CDR1 and CDR2 (germline): SGHAT, FQNNGV. The CDR3 sequence: CASSLERRGDGYTF. Written as DNA, the CDR3 is TGTGCCAGCAGCTTAGAAAGGAGGGGGGATGGCTACACCTTC.

V is TRBV5-1 and J is TRBJ1-2; TRBD1 aligns across 11 bases. This CDR3 is 15 amino acids long. CDR1 and CDR2 from the germline V gene are SGHRS and YFSETQ. The trim removed 4 bases at V and 4 bases at J, leaving 6 bases unmatched. In DNA, the CDR3 is TGCGCCAGCAGCGGAGGGACAGGGGGATCCTATGGCTACACCTTC. Translating it yields CASSGGTGGSYGYTF. Full variable domain (rest looked up from reference TRBV5-1 and TRBJ1-2): KAGVTQTPRYLIKTRGQQVTLSCSPISGHRSVSWYQQTPGQGLQFLFEYFSETQRNKGNFPGRFSGRQFSNSRSEMNVSTLELGDSALYLCASSGGTGGSYGYTFGSGTRLTVV.

The V and J genes are TRBV6-1 and TRBJ2-7; possible D gene TRBD1, 6 bases. CDR1 is MNHNS and CDR2 is SASEGT in the germline V gene. This CDR3 spans 15 amino acids. V was pared by 1 base and J by 7 bases, with 17 bases between. The CDR3 nucleotides read TGTGCCAGCAGTGAAGTTATAAGGTGGGGGCGGGAGCAGTACTTC. Residues: CASSEVIRWGREQYF.

This sequence joins TRBV6-5 and TRBJ2-3; 11 bases line up with TRBD1. CDR1 and CDR2 (germline): MNHEY, SVGAGI. After removal of 6 bases from V and 4 bases from J, the junction contained 6 bases not matched to a gene. CDR3 length: 15 amino acids. CDR3 bases: TGTGCCAGCAGCCGAGGGACAGGGGGAGCAGATACGCAGTATTTT. The encoded protein is CASSRGTGGADTQYF.

This clone was recorded a few times. The gene calls are TRBV5-1 and TRBJ2-5, with TRBD1 identical over 9 bases. Losses at the gene ends were 4 bases for V and 3 bases for J; bases not matched to a gene: 1. The germline gives CDR1 SGHRS, CDR2 YFSETQ. The CDR3 consists of 13 residues. For the CDR3, the DNA is TGCGCCAGCAGCGGGGACAGGGAAGAGACCCAGTACTTC. Protein: CASSGDREETQYF.

V is TRBV7-8 and J is TRBJ1-4, with 9 positions matching TRBD1. The V gene's germline CDR1 is SGHVS and CDR2 FQNEAQ. Trimming took 5 bases from V and 7 from J; bases not matched to a gene: 20. The CDR3 consists of 19 residues. CDR3 in DNA: TGTGCCAGCAGCGGCCTGAGGGGGACAGGGCGAAAGACTTTTGAAAAACTGTTTTTT. Translating gives CASSGLRGTGRKTFEKLFF.

This clone was counted once. The rearrangement links TRBV7-2 to TRBJ2-5; 14 bases line up with TRBD2. The V gene's germline CDR1 is SGHTA and CDR2 FQGNSA. This CDR3 is 16 amino acids long. With 1 base clipped from V and 5 bases from J, the junction kept 3 bases outside the gene matches. CDR3 in DNA: TGTGCCAGCAGCTTAGGACTAGCGGGGGGGTGGGAGACCCAGTACTTC. This encodes CASSLGLAGGWETQYF.

J is TRBJ1-4 and V is TRBV5-8; TRBD1 matches 7 bases. This CDR3 has 15 residues. Trimming at V came to 2 bases and at J to 7 bases, leaving 8 bases not matched to a gene. Germline V gene lookup returns CDR1 SGHTS and CDR2 YDEGEE. CDR3 sequence (DNA): TGTGCCAGCAGCTTACTCCGGGACAGAGGTGAAAAACTGTTTTTT. Translating it yields CASSLLRDRGEKLFF.

The chain links TRBV23-1 to TRBJ2-2; 8 positions match TRBD1. TRBV23-1 is flagged as an ORF with uncertain function. V shed 2 bases, J shed 7 bases, and the junction held 6 bases outside the gene matches. CDR3 size: 15 residues. The CDR3 loop reads CASSQETGEVGELFF. The DNA for the CDR3 is TGCGCCAGCAGTCAAGAGACAGGGGAGGTCGGGGAGCTGTTTTTT.

This clone has a handful of counts. The chain joins TRBV28 to TRBJ1-6; perhaps TRBD1 as D (5 bases). The CDR3 totals 14 residues. Germline CDR1 MDHEN, CDR2 SYDVKM. Between the trimmed V and J ends, which lost 3 bases and 8 bases, there was a span of 11 bases. The CDR3 reads CASSLGVRYSPLHF. Here the CDR3 DNA reads TGTGCCAGCAGTTTGGGGGTGCGATATTCACCCCTCCACTTT.

The genes are TRBV13 and TRBJ2-7; 8 bases are shared with TRBD2. This CDR3 region has 15 residues. Germline values: CDR1 PRHDT, CDR2 FYEKMQ (reference sequence). J was trimmed by 2 bases and V by 2 bases; bases with no gene match: 5. The CDR3 DNA reads TGTGCCAGCAGCTTAAGCCTAGCGGGTACCTACGAGCAGTACTTC. This codes for CASSLSLAGTYEQYF.